This TCR beta chain appears in the sequencing data of a study of post-analysis software for immune sequencing data. Study-wide results and limits: Analysis by F measure revealed that same-batch samples clustered strongly together. Multiple sclerosis patients had significantly lower normalized Chao1 diversity than controls. There were several TRBV segments more frequent in patients than controls, and TRBV5-6, TRBV5-1 and TRBV20-1 were among them.

Built from TCR beta cDNA, the libraries had unique molecular identifiers in them. Between roughly 1 and 10 million T cells gave rise to a few hundred thousand cDNA molecules. Via MiXCR, TCRdb re-called the PCR reads, giving one row per CDR3 protein. The table has a few hundred thousand distinct CDR3 sequences, around 33% seen once. Germline V gene lookup returns CDR1 SGHKS and CDR2 YYEKEE (reference sequence). The CDR3 consists of 13 residues. The ends were cut back, 6 bases at V and 5 bases at J, with 15 bases in the middle. Turning to this clonotype: Its antigen is not known.

The sample comprised blood. The source of this sequence is a girl aged 10 to 17 with multiple sclerosis. V usage is TRBV5-5 and J usage is TRBJ2-7, with a possible D match to TRBD2 (5 bases). The CDR3 region is CASTPRVRDEQYF. The CDR3 bases are TGTGCCAGCACCCCGAGGGTAAGGGACGAGCAGTACTTC.